This entry lists 26 T cell receptor beta chains sequenced from one sample in a study of CD8 T cells in ankylosing spondylitis. General observations from the study: Apparently characteristic of ankylosing spondylitis blood was a TCR beta motif (roughly 8 highly homologous variants).

Their antigen targets remain unknown. TCRdb re-analysed the 5' RACE reads in MiXCR, keeping a single row per CDR3 protein. The repertoire has under 950,000 distinct CDR3 sequences, around 20% of them found once; the top ten carry around a fifth. The sequenced sample consisted of blood, either unsorted or a sorted T cell fraction (not recorded which). These receptors all stem from a male donor with ankylosing spondylitis.

The chain uses TRBV7-2 and TRBJ2-1; D is possibly TRBD1 or TRBD2 (5 bases each). Germline CDR1 reads SGHTA; CDR2 reads FQGNSA. The V and J ends lost 3 bases and 0 bases respectively, with 27 bases between them. This CDR3 spans 21 amino acids. Written as DNA, the CDR3 is TGTGCCAGCAGCTTGCGAGGACATGGTAGTGGGACGGCTAGCTCCTACAATGAGCAGTTCTTC. It encodes CASSLRGHGSGTASSYNEQFF.

This clonotype was detected only a few times. J is TRBJ2-6 and V is TRBV29-1; no reliable D call. The CDR3 loop spans 12 amino acids. Germline assignment: CDR1 SQVTM and CDR2 ANQGSEA. The V end lost 8 bases, the J end lost 0 bases, and 5 bases lay between the germline ends. The CDR3 region is CSIYSGANVLTF. The CDR3 bases are TGCAGCATCTACTCTGGGGCCAACGTCCTGACTTTC.

The chain links TRBV28 to TRBJ2-5; TRBD1 aligns across 7 bases. Germline lookup yields CDR1 MDHEN and CDR2 SYDVKM. This CDR3 is 15 amino acids long. The trim removed 5 bases at V and 2 bases at J, leaving 8 bases unmatched. The CDR3 DNA reads TGTGCCAGCAGTCTCCGAGCCAGGGGGCAAGAGACCCAGTACTTC. Protein: CASSLRARGQETQYF.

This CDR3 is CSARDLVRQGGTDTQYF. CDR3 nucleotides: TGCAGTGCTAGAGATCTAGTTCGACAGGGGGGTACAGATACGCAGTATTTT. The V and J genes are TRBV20-1 and TRBJ2-3; 9 bases map to TRBD1. The CDR3 extends over 17 amino acids. Germline assignment: CDR1 DFQATT and CDR2 SNEGSKA (reference sequence). V gave up 0 bases and J gave up 3 bases; unmatched junction bases: 10.

The chain carries TRBV7-9 and TRBJ1-1; the D is unclear. The CDR3 spans 15 residues. Germline lookup yields CDR1 SEHNR and CDR2 FQNEAQ (reference sequence). V dropped 4 bases and J dropped 1 base, with 13 bases sitting between them. CDR3 residues: CASSSRIPENTEAFF. The CDR3 bases are TGTGCCAGCAGCTCCCGGATTCCGGAGAACACTGAAGCTTTCTTT.

This clonotype appeared a few times. The chain links TRBV25-1 to TRBJ2-6; no clear D. There are 12 residues in the CDR3. With 7 bases removed from V and 2 bases from J, the gap between germline ends came to 3 bases. CDR1 is MGHDK and CDR2 is SYGVNS in the germline V gene. CDR3 coding DNA: TGTGCCAGCACCACTGGGGCCAACGTCCTGACTTTC. Its protein is CASTTGANVLTF.

The V gene is TRBV29-1, the J gene TRBJ1-1; 7 nucleotides line up with TRBD1. There are 15 residues in the CDR3. Germline CDR1 SQVTM, CDR2 ANQGSEA. V shed 6 bases and J 1 base; nucleotides not matched to a gene: 11. The CDR3 loop is CSVPTGWGRNTEAFF. The CDR3 nucleotides read TGCAGCGTACCGACAGGGTGGGGGAGGAACACTGAAGCTTTCTTT.

Concerning this clonotype itself: The CDR3 does not end in the conserved phenylalanine or tryptophan, so this is likely a read error. It is unclear where the CDR3 begins or ends on the DNA, so no DNA is shown, and the CDR3 is as TCRdb lists it. The chain employs TRBV15 and TRBJ1-4. Germline V gene data show CDR1 as LNHNV and CDR2 as YYDKDF (reference sequence). The CDR3 is made up of 11 amino acids, end residues included. This CDR3 reads CATSRAPRVRL.

The chain is built from TRBV27 and TRBJ1-6; TRBD1 matches at 9 bases. Germline V gives CDR1 MNHEY, CDR2 SMNVEV (reference sequence). V lost 4 bases to trimming and J lost 8 bases; unmatched junction nucleotides: 6. This CDR3 region has 15 residues. The CDR3 nucleotides are TGTGCCAGCAGTTCCCAGACAGGGGGAGATTCACCCCTCCACTTT. Amino acids: CASSSQTGGDSPLHF.

This clonotype was counted between two and nine times. The chain recombines TRBV20-1 with TRBJ2-4; D gene unclear. Trimming took 0 bases from V and 0 from J, leaving 15 bases between them. In germline, CDR1 is DFQATT, CDR2 SNEGSKA (reference sequence). The CDR3 covers 17 residues. Written as DNA, the CDR3 is TGCAGTGCTAGAGATACATGGCTACCAGTAGCCAAAAACATTCAGTACTTC. It yields the protein CSARDTWLPVAKNIQYF.

The chain recombines TRBV4-1 with TRBJ2-7; 10 bases are a match to TRBD2. V shed 5 bases and J 5 bases; nucleotides not matched to a gene: 9. Looked up from germline, CDR1 is MGHRA and CDR2 is YSYEKL. The CDR3 has 15 residues. The DNA of the CDR3 is TGCGCCAGCAGCGTTGTGACTAGCGGGTACCACGAGCAGTACTTC. Translation: CASSVVTSGYHEQYF.

This sequence joins TRBV5-5 and TRBJ1-1; 9 nucleotides match TRBD1. V lost 5 bases, J lost 3 bases, and 11 bases stayed unmatched. Germline CDR1 is SGHKS and CDR2 is YYEKEE (reference sequence). The CDR3 covers 16 residues. CDR3: CASRLSLQGADTEAFF. DNA of the CDR3: TGTGCCAGCAGGCTAAGCCTACAGGGGGCGGACACTGAAGCTTTCTTT.

This sequence joins TRBV6-2 or TRBV6-3 and TRBJ1-5; the D gene is possibly TRBD1 (6 bases). The germline V gene has CDR1 MNHEY and CDR2 SVGEGT. With 2 bases removed from V and 0 bases from J, the gap between germline ends came to 23 bases. CDR3 size: 20 residues. Here the CDR3 reads CASSYPPPDRWVYSNQPQHF. CDR3 DNA sequence: TGTGCCAGCAGTTACCCCCCACCAGACAGGTGGGTCTATAGCAATCAGCCCCAGCATTTT.

This clonotype has just a few counts. The gene calls are TRBV7-9 and TRBJ1-6; weak D call: TRBD1 (5 bases). The CDR3 spans 12 residues. Germline V gene data show CDR1 as SEHNR and CDR2 as FQNEAQ (reference sequence). V lost 5 bases and J 10 bases, leaving 9 bases between the germline ends. CDR3 nucleotides: TGTGCCAGCAGCCGTGGGGGGTCACCCCTCCACTTT. Amino acids: CASSRGGSPLHF.

This clonotype was seen more than once but under ten times. The chain joins TRBV12-3 or TRBV12-4 to TRBJ2-3, with D perhaps matching TRBD2 (6 bases). Trimming stripped 6 bases from V and 6 bases from J, with 16 bases between. This CDR3 has 14 amino acids. CDR3 protein: CASRPGTPEDTQYF. Here the CDR3 DNA reads TGTGCCAGCAGACCCGGGACTCCCGAGGATACGCAGTATTTT.

The rearrangement links TRBV19 to TRBJ2-7, with D tentatively TRBD1 or TRBD2 (5 bases each). V lost 10 bases and J 0 bases, leaving 16 bases between the germline ends. Looked up from germline, CDR1 is LNHDA and CDR2 is SQIVND (reference sequence). The CDR3 sequence is 14 residues long. Here the CDR3 reads CATSRDGSSYEQYF. In DNA form, the CDR3 reads TGTGCCACCTCCCGGGACGGCAGCTCCTACGAGCAGTACTTC.

This clonotype has more than one count but fewer than ten. This rearrangement joins TRBV11-1 to TRBJ2-7, with 13 bases that match TRBD2. Trimming took 5 bases from V and 1 from J; bases not matched to a gene: 11. CDR3 size: 18 residues. Germline assignment: CDR1 SGHAT and CDR2 FQDESV (reference sequence). CDR3 amino acids: CASSQTTSGRGGSYEQYF. CDR3 bases: TGTGCCAGCAGCCAAACCACTAGCGGGAGGGGGGGTTCCTACGAGCAGTACTTC.

This clonotype was counted a few times. The chain carries TRBV6-5 and TRBJ2-5; no clear D gene. The V and J ends lost 2 bases and 3 bases respectively, with 13 bases between them. Germline CDR1 MNHEY, CDR2 SVGAGI. This CDR3 is built from 15 residues. In DNA form, the CDR3 reads TGTGCCAGCAGTTACCGCGGAGCCCAGGAAGAGACCCAGTACTTC. Translation: CASSYRGAQEETQYF.

The chain employs TRBV6-1 and TRBJ2-7, with D unresolved. Trimming took off 4 bases at V and 4 bases at J, with 14 bases between the two ends. The CDR3 has 14 residues. Germline CDR1 MNHNS, CDR2 SASEGT. The CDR3 DNA sequence: TGTGCCAGCAGTGGAACGGGTCCCGGTTACGAGCAGTACTTC. The encoded protein is CASSGTGPGYEQYF.

This clonotype turned up a few times. The gene calls are TRBV28 and TRBJ2-7; 8 bases map to TRBD2. This CDR3 region has 15 residues. CDR1 MDHEN and CDR2 SYDVKM come from the germline V gene. After removal of 7 bases from V and 3 bases from J, the junction contained 11 bases not matched to a gene. CDR3 nucleotide sequence: TGTGCCAGCATTGCGCCCGGGACTAGTTACTACGAGCAGTACTTC. The encoded protein is CASIAPGTSYYEQYF.

This clonotype was detected only a few times. This chain joins TRBV6-1 and TRBJ1-1; 8 bases are shared with TRBD1. The CDR3 loop spans 14 amino acids. V trimming: 6 bases; J trimming: 5 bases; junction bases outside the gene matches: 8. Germline assignment: CDR1 MNHNS and CDR2 SASEGT. For the CDR3, the DNA is TGTGCCAGCAGGGAGCTAACAGGGGGAACTGAAGCTTTCTTT. Amino acids: CASRELTGGTEAFF.

Ten or more counts support this clonotype. V and J are TRBV7-3 and TRBJ2-3; D not certain. V gave up 3 bases and J gave up 0 bases, with 13 bases separating them. Germline CDR1 is SGHTA and CDR2 is FQGTGA. The CDR3 covers 16 residues. CDR3 sequence reads: CASSFATDYSTDTQYF. CDR3 DNA: TGTGCCAGCAGCTTCGCGACCGATTATAGCACAGATACGCAGTATTTT.

This clonotype was seen a handful of times. The chain uses TRBV7-6 and TRBJ2-3; 7 bases align to TRBD1. V lost 5 bases, J lost 3 bases, and 11 bases stayed unmatched. This CDR3 region has 16 residues. Looked up from germline, CDR1 is SGHVS and CDR2 is FNYEAQ. CDR3 loop: CASSGSEGGMTDTQYF. The CDR3 coding sequence is TGTGCCAGCAGCGGCTCCGAAGGGGGCATGACAGATACGCAGTATTTT.

The chain has TRBV2 and TRBJ2-3, with TRBD1 matching over 9 bases. With 6 bases clipped from V and 3 bases from J, the junction kept 7 bases outside the gene matches. CDR1 and CDR2 (germline): SNHLY, FYNNEI. This CDR3 has 15 residues. CDR3 DNA: TGTGCCAGCAGGGCGGACAGGGGAGCTACAGATACGCAGTATTTT. Translation: CASRADRGATDTQYF.

The V call is TRBV6-1, the J call TRBJ2-7; TRBD2 aligns across 12 bases. The trim removed 7 bases at V and 0 bases at J, leaving 7 bases unmatched. This CDR3 spans 16 amino acids. Germline CDR1 MNHNS, CDR2 SASEGT. The CDR3 coding sequence is TGTGCCAGCAAGTCGTGGACTAGCGGGGACTCCTACGAGCAGTACTTC. Residues: CASKSWTSGDSYEQYF.

The rearrangement joins TRBV4-3 to TRBJ2-7; TRBD1 might be the D (5 bases). Trimming took 0 bases from V and 2 from J, leaving 11 bases between them. The germline CDR1 and CDR2 sequences are LGHNA and YSLEER. This CDR3 contains 15 residues. The CDR3 sequence: CASSQDWGIAYEQYF. The CDR3 DNA reads as TGCGCCAGCAGCCAAGATTGGGGCATTGCCTACGAGCAGTACTTC.